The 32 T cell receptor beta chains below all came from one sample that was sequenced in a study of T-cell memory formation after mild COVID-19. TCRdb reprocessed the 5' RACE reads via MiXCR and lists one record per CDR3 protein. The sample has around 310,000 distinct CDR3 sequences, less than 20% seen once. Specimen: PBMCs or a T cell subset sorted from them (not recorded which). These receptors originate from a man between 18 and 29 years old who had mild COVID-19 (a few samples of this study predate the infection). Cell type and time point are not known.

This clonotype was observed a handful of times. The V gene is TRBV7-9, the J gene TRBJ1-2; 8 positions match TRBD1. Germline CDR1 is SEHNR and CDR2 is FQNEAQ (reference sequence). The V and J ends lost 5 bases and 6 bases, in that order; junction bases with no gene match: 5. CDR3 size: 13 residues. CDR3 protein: CASSPRGRDGYTF. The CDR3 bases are TGTGCCAGCAGCCCCAGGGGGCGTGATGGCTACACCTTC. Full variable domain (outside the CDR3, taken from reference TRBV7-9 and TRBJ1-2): DTGVSQNPRHKITKRGQNVTFRCDPISEHNRLYWYRQTLGQGPEFLTYFQNEAQLEKSRLLSDRFSAERPKGSFSTLEIQRTEQGDSAMYLCASSPRGRDGYTFGSGTRLTVV.

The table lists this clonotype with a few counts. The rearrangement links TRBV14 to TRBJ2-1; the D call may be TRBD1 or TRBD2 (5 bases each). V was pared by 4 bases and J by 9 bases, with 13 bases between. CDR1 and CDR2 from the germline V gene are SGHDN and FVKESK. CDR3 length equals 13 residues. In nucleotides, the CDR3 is TGTGCCAGCAGCCTTCTTGTTGGGGGTGAGCAGTTCTTC. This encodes CASSLLVGGEQFF. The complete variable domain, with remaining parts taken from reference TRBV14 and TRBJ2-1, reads EAGVTQFPSHSVIEKGQTVTLRCDPISGHDNLYWYRRVMGKEIKFLLHFVKESKQDESGMPNNRFLAERTGGTYSTLKVQPAELEDSGVYFCASSLLVGGEQFFGPGTRLTVL.

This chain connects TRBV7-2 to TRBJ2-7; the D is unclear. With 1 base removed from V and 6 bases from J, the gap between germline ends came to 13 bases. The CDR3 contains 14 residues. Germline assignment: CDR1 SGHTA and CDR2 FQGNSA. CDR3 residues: CASSLVHPGLEQYV. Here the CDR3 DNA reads TGTGCCAGCAGCTTAGTCCACCCGGGCCTCGAGCAGTACGTC.

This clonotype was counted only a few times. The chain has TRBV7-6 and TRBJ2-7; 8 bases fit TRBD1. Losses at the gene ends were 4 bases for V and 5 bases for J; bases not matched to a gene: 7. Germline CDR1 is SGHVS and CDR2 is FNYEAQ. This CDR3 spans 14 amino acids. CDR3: CASSSDRVMNEQYF. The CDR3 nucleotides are TGTGCCAGCAGCTCGGACAGGGTTATGAACGAGCAGTACTTC.

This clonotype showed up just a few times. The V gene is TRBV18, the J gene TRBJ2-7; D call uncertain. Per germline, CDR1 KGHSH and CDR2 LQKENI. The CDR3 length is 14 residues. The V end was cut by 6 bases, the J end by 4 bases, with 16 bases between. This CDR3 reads CASSRLVPGYEQYF. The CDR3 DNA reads TGTGCCAGCTCTCGTTTGGTCCCTGGGTACGAGCAGTACTTC.

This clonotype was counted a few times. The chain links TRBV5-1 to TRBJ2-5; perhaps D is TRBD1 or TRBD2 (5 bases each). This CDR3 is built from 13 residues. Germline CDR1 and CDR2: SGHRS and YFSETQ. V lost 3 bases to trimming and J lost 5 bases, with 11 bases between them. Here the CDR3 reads CASSSMGDETQYF. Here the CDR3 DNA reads TGCGCCAGCAGCTCGATGGGGGACGAGACCCAGTACTTC.

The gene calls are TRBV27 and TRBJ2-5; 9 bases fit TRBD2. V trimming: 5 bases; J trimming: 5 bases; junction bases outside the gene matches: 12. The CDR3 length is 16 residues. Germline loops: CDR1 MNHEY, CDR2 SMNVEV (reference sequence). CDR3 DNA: TGTGCCAGCAGTCCTCGTAGCGGGGGCCGAAGGGAGACCCAGTACTTC. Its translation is CASSPRSGGRRETQYF.

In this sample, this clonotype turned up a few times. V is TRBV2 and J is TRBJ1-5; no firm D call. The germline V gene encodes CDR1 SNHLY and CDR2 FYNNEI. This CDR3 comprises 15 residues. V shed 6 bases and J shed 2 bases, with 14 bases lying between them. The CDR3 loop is CASRVNSLGNQPQHF. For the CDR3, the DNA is TGTGCCAGCAGGGTTAATTCCTTAGGCAATCAGCCCCAGCATTTT.

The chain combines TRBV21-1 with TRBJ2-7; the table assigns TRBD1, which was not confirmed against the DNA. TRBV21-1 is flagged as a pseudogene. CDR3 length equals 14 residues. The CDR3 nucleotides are TGTGCCAGCCCGCCGGGACAGGGGCTCTACGAGCAGTACGTC. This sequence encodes CASPPGQGLYEQYV.

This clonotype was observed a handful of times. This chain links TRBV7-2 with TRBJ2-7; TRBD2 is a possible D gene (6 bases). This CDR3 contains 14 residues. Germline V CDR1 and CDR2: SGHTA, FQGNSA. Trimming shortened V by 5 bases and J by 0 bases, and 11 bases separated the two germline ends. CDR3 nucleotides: TGTGCCAGCAGCCCGGACGGGAGCTCCTACGAGCAGTACTTC. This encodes CASSPDGSSYEQYF. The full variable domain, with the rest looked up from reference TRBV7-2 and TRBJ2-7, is GAGVSQSPSNKVTEKGKDVELRCDPISGHTALYWYRQSLGQGLEFLIYFQGNSAPDKSGLPSDRFSAERTGGSVSTLTIQRTQQEDSAVYLCASSPDGSSYEQYFGPGTRLTVT.

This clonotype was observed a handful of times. This CDR3 is CIGRSPNTGELFF. The CDR3 nucleotides are TGCATCGGTAGGAGTCCGAACACCGGGGAGCTGTTTTTT. The genes are TRBV29-1 and TRBJ2-2; D is uncertain. The CDR3 is 13 residues long. Germline CDR1 and CDR2: SQVTM and ANQGSEA.

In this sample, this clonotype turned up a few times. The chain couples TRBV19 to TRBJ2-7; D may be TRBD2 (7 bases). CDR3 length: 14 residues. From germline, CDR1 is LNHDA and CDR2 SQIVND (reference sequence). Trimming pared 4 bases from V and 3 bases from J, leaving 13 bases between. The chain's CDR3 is CASSKGGAFYEQYF. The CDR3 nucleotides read TGTGCCAGTAGTAAGGGGGGGGCGTTCTACGAGCAGTACTTC.

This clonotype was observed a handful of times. Here the CDR3 reads CASSLAFPDTQYF. The CDR3 DNA follows: TGTGCCAGCAGCTTAGCGTTCCCAGATACGCAGTATTTT. This chain links TRBV7-2 with TRBJ2-3; D call uncertain. This CDR3 has 13 residues. V dropped 0 bases and J dropped 4 bases, with 5 bases sitting between them. Germline V gene sequence: CDR1 SGHTA, CDR2 FQGNSA.

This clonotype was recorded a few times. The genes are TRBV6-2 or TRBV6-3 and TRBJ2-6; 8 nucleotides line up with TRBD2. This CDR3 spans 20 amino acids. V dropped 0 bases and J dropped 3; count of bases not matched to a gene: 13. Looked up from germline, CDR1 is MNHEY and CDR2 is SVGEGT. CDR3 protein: CASSYSTVGAGAFGANVLTF. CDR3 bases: TGTGCCAGCAGTTACTCGACAGTAGGAGCGGGAGCTTTTGGGGCCAACGTCCTGACTTTC.

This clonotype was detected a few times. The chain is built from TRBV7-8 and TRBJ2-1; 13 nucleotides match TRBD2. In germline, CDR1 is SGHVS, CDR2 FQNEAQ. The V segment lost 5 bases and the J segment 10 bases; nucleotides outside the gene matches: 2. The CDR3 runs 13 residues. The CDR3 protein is CASSRTSGREQFF. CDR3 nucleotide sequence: TGTGCCAGCAGCCGGACTAGCGGGAGAGAGCAGTTCTTC. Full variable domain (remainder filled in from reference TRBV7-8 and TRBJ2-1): GAGVSQSPRYKVAKRGQDVALRCDPISGHVSLFWYQQALGQGPEFLTYFQNEAQLDKSGLPSDRFFAERPEGSVSTLKIQRTQQEDSAVYLCASSRTSGREQFFGPGTRLTVL.

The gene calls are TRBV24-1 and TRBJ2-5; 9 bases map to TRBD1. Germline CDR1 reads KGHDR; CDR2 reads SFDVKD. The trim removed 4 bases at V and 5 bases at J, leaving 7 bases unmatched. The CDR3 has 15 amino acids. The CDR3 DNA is TGTGCCACCAGTGACCCGGGACAGGGTTCGGAGACCCAGTACTTC. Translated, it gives CATSDPGQGSETQYF.

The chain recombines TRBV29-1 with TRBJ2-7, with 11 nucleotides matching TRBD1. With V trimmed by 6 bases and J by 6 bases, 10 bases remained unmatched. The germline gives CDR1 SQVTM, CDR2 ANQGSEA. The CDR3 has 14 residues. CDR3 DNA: TGCAGCGTAGGAACCGGGACAGGGGGAAGCGAGCAGTACTTC. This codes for CSVGTGTGGSEQYF.

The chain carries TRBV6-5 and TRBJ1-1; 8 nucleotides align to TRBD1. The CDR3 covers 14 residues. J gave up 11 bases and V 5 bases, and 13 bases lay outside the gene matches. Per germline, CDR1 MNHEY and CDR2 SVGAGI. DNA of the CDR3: TGTGCCAGCAGTCCCCGCTCAGGGGGCGCGGAGGCTTTCTTT. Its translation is CASSPRSGGAEAFF.

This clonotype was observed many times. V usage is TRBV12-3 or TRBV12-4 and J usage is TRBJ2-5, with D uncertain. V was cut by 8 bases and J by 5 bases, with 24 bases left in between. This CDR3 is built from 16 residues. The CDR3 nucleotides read TGTGCCAGCTCCCCACAGCGACTCGAACAGCTCGAGACCCAGTACTTC. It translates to CASSPQRLEQLETQYF.

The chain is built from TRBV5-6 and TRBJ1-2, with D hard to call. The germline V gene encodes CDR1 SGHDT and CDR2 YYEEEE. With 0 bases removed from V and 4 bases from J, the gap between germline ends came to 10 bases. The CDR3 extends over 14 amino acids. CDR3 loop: CASSLVRSPYGYTF. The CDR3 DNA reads TGTGCCAGCAGCTTGGTCCGGAGCCCCTATGGCTACACCTTC.

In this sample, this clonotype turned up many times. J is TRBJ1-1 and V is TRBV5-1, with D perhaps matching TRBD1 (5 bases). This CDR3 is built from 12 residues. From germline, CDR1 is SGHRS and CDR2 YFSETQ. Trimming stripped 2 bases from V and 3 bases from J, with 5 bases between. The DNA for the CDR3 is TGCGCCAGCAGCTTCAGGGACACTGAAGCTTTCTTT. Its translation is CASSFRDTEAFF.

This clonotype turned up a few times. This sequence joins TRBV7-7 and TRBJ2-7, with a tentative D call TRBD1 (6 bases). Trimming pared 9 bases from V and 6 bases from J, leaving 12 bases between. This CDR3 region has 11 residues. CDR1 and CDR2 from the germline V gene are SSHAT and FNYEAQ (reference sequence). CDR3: CARRQGPEQYF. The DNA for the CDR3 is TGTGCCAGGAGGCAGGGGCCCGAGCAGTACTTC.

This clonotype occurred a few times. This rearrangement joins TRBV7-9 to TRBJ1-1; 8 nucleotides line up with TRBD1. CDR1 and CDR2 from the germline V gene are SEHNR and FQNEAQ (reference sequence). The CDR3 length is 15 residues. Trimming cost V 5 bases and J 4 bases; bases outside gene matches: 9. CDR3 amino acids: CASSLRDRRGTEAFF. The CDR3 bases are TGTGCCAGCAGCCTCCGGGACAGGCGGGGCACTGAAGCTTTCTTT.

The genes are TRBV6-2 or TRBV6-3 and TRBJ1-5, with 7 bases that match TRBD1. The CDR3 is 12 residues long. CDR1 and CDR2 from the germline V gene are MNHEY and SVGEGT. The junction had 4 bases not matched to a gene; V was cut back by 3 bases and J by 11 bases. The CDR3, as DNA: TGTGCCAGCAGTTATCCACAGGGGACCCAGCATTTT. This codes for CASSYPQGTQHF.

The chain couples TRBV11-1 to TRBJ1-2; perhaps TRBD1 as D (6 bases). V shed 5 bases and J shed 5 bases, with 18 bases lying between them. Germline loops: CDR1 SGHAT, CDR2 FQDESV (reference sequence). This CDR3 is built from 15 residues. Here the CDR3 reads CASSLGTRREYGYTF. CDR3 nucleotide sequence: TGTGCCAGCAGCCTCGGGACACGCCGAGAGTATGGCTACACCTTC.

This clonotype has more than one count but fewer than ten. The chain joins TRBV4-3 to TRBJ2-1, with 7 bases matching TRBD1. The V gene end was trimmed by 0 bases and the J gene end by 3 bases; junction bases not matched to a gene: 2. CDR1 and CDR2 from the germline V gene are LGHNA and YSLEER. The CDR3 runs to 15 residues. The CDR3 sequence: CASSQERDSYNEQFF. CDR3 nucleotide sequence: TGCGCCAGCAGCCAAGAACGGGACAGCTACAATGAGCAGTTCTTC.

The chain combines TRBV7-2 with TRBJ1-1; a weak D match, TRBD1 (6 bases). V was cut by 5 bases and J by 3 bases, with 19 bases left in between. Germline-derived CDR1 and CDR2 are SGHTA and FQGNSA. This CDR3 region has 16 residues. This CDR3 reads CASSKQGRLRDTEAFF. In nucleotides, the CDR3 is TGTGCCAGCAGCAAACAGGGACGGCTAAGGGACACTGAAGCTTTCTTT.

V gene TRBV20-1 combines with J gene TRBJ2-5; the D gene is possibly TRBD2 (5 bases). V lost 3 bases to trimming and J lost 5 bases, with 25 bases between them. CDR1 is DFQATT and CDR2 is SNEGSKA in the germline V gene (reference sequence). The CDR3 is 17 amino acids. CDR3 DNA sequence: TGCAGTGCTAGTGACTTCGTACACGCTCAGTGGAGGGAGACCCAGTACTTC. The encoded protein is CSASDFVHAQWRETQYF.

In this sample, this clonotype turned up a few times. CDR3 sequence reads: CSASLPTSGGFEEQFF. DNA for the CDR3: TGCAGTGCTAGCCTCCCCACTAGCGGGGGGTTTGAAGAGCAGTTCTTC. The V and J genes are TRBV20-1 and TRBJ2-1; 12 positions match TRBD2. In germline, CDR1 is DFQATT, CDR2 SNEGSKA (reference sequence). The trim removed 3 bases at V and 10 bases at J, leaving 13 bases unmatched. This CDR3 region has 16 residues.

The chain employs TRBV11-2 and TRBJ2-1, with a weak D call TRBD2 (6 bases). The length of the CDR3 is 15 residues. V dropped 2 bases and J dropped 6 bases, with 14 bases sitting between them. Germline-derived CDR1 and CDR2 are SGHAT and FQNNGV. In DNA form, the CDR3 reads TGTGCCAGCAGCTTACCCCGCGGGGCTGGCAATGAGCAGTTCTTC. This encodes CASSLPRGAGNEQFF.

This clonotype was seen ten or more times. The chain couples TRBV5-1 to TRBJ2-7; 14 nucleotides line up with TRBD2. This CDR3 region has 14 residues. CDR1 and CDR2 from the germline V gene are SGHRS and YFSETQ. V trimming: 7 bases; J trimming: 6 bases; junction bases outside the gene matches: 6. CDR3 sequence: CASRTGLAGGEQYF. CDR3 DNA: TGCGCCAGCCGAACCGGACTAGCGGGGGGCGAGCAGTACTTC.

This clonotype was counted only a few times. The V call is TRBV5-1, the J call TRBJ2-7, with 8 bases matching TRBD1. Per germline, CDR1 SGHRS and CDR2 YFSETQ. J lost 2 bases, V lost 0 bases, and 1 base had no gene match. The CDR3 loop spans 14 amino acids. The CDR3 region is CASSLVQGAYEQYF. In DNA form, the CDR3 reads TGCGCCAGCAGCTTGGTACAGGGGGCCTACGAGCAGTACTTC.